What follows are 21 T cell receptor beta chains derived from one specimen sequenced in a study of control samples from healthy donors and cancer patients. The repertoire was sequenced with immunoSEQ multiplex PCR; TCRdb's copy has only in-frame clones and lacks some. The sample holds around 160,000 clones, under 95% seen once. Sequenced material: blood. The receptors were gathered from a man aged 18-30 years in good health.

V gene TRBV30 combines with J gene TRBJ2-3; maybe TRBD2 (5 bases). Germline V gene lookup returns CDR1 GTSNPN and CDR2 SVGIG (reference sequence). V was pared by 4 bases and J by 2 bases, with 10 bases between. The CDR3 has 13 residues. DNA of the CDR3: TGTGCCTGGATTCGGGGAAACACAGATACGCAGTATTTT. Translating gives CAWIRGNTDTQYF.

In this sample, this clone turned up once. This rearrangement joins TRBV9 to TRBJ2-1; D is unclear. The V and J ends lost 0 bases and 0 bases respectively, with 7 bases between them. This CDR3 has 15 residues. CDR1 is SGDLS and CDR2 is YYNGEE in the germline V gene. The CDR3 region is CASSVARSSYNEQFF. DNA of the CDR3: TGTGCCAGCAGCGTAGCTAGGAGCTCCTACAATGAGCAGTTCTTC.

This clone was observed a single time. The rearrangement uses TRBV27 and TRBJ2-1; D call uncertain. CDR1 and CDR2 (germline): MNHEY, SMNVEV (reference sequence). Trimming took off 1 base at V and 0 bases at J, with 13 bases between the two ends. This CDR3 is 17 amino acids long. The chain's CDR3 is CASSLYRQIVSYNEQFF. The CDR3 DNA reads TGTGCCAGCAGTTTATATAGGCAAATTGTCTCCTACAATGAGCAGTTCTTC.

J is TRBJ2-3 and V is TRBV14; D is uncertain. Trimming stripped 0 bases from V and 2 bases from J, with 3 bases between. This CDR3 is 13 amino acids long. Germline loops: CDR1 SGHDN, CDR2 FVKESK. As DNA, the CDR3 is TGTGCCAGCAGCCAAGAGGCCACAGATACGCAGTATTTT. It is translated as CASSQEATDTQYF.

The chain recombines TRBV11-2 with TRBJ2-5, with D perhaps matching TRBD1 (6 bases). Trimming cost V 4 bases and J 2 bases, with 14 bases left between them. Germline-derived CDR1 and CDR2 are SGHAT and FQNNGV. The CDR3 contains 15 residues. In DNA, the CDR3 is TGTGCCAGCAGCTCCACGGGACACCGTCAAGAGACCCAGTACTTC. It specifies CASSSTGHRQETQYF.

The J gene is TRBJ1-5, the V gene TRBV28; D not resolved. The length of the CDR3 is 12 residues. Germline assignment: CDR1 MDHEN and CDR2 SYDVKM. V was trimmed by 9 bases and J by 3 bases, leaving 9 bases between them. The CDR3 coding sequence is TGTGCCAGTCAAAGCCCCAATCAGCCCCAGCATTTT. This encodes CASQSPNQPQHF.

This chain connects TRBV7-3 to TRBJ1-3; no clear D gene. Looked up from germline, CDR1 is SGHTA and CDR2 is FQGTGA. This CDR3 has 15 residues. V gave up 2 bases and J gave up 2 bases, with 10 bases separating them. The CDR3 protein is CASSLDATAGNTIYF. In DNA form, the CDR3 reads TGTGCCAGCAGCTTAGACGCAACGGCTGGAAACACCATATATTTT.

The V and J genes are TRBV11-2 and TRBJ1-5; a possible D gene is TRBD1 (6 bases). Trimming pared 5 bases from V and 5 bases from J, leaving 10 bases between. Per germline, CDR1 SGHAT and CDR2 FQNNGV. This CDR3 comprises 13 residues. As DNA, the CDR3 is TGTGCCAGCAGCGCAGGGGTTCATCAGCCCCAGCATTTT. It codes for CASSAGVHQPQHF.

This chain links TRBV27 with TRBJ2-7; 10 bases agree with TRBD2. The ends lost 3 bases at V and 0 bases at J; junction bases unmatched: 2. Germline values: CDR1 MNHEY, CDR2 SMNVEV (reference sequence). The CDR3 length is 15 residues. Here the CDR3 DNA reads TGTGCCAGCAGTTTGGCTAGCGGGAGCTCCTACGAGCAGTACTTC. Translation: CASSLASGSSYEQYF.

The V and J genes are TRBV11-2 and TRBJ1-2; the D is unclear. V shed 0 bases and J shed 2 bases, with 13 bases lying between them. This CDR3 region has 16 residues. Germline CDR1 reads SGHAT; CDR2 reads FQNNGV. DNA of the CDR3: TGTGCCAGCAGCTTAGATATAGATCGGGGAAACTATGGCTACACCTTC. As protein: CASSLDIDRGNYGYTF.

This chain uses TRBV19 with TRBJ1-1, with D hard to call. Germline V CDR1 and CDR2: LNHDA, SQIVND (reference sequence). The ends were cut back, 4 bases at V and 3 bases at J, with 15 bases in the middle. The CDR3 is 15 amino acids. CDR3 residues: CASSTNPERYTEAFF. The CDR3 DNA follows: TGTGCCAGTAGTACGAATCCCGAACGGTACACTGAAGCTTTCTTT.

The J gene is TRBJ2-7, the V gene TRBV29-1, with a possible D match to TRBD1 (5 bases). There are 12 residues in the CDR3. The germline V and J ends were trimmed by 4 bases and 7 bases, with 14 bases remaining between them. CDR1 SQVTM and CDR2 ANQGSEA come from the germline V gene. CDR3 region: CSVVRGQGEQYF. The CDR3 nucleotides are TGCAGCGTTGTTAGGGGTCAAGGGGAGCAGTACTTC.

The chain has TRBV6-5 and TRBJ2-3; D is unclear. The CDR3 has 11 amino acids. V was clipped by 8 bases and J by 3 bases, with 6 bases between them. Germline V CDR1 and CDR2: MNHEY, SVGAGI. CDR3 sequence: CASRRTDTQYF. The DNA of the CDR3 is TGTGCCAGCCGGCGAACAGATACGCAGTATTTT.

The chain couples TRBV28 to TRBJ1-5, with a weak D call TRBD1 (5 bases). There are 16 residues in the CDR3. Deletions cut 4 bases from V and 0 bases from J, with 13 bases between. In germline, CDR1 is MDHEN, CDR2 SYDVKM. CDR3 sequence reads: CASSSRRGNSNQPQHF. The CDR3 nucleotides are TGTGCCAGCAGTTCCCGACGGGGGAATAGCAATCAGCCCCAGCATTTT.

The J gene is TRBJ2-6, the V gene TRBV9; no reliable D call. Germline CDR1 reads SGDLS; CDR2 reads YYNGEE. V lost 1 base and J lost 2, with 16 bases in between. The CDR3 consists of 18 residues. CDR3: CASSVNAKSNAGANVLTF. CDR3 coding DNA: TGTGCCAGCAGCGTAAATGCGAAATCTAACGCTGGGGCCAACGTCCTGACTTTC. Variable domain in full (rest from reference TRBV9 and TRBJ2-6): DSGVTQTPKHLITATGQRVTLRCSPRSGDLSVYWYQQSLDQGLQFLIQYYNGEERAKGNILERFSAQQFPDLHSELNLSSLELGDSALYFCASSVNAKSNAGANVLTFGAGSRLTVL.

V usage is TRBV11-2 and J usage is TRBJ2-4; D call uncertain. Germline loops: CDR1 SGHAT, CDR2 FQNNGV. V shed 0 bases and J shed 8 bases, with 11 bases lying between them. This CDR3 comprises 14 residues. CDR3 sequence: CASSLDRARDIQYF. CDR3 DNA: TGTGCCAGCAGCTTAGATCGTGCCCGGGACATTCAGTACTTC.

The chain has TRBV28 and TRBJ1-5; D perhaps matches TRBD1 (5 bases). V lost 6 bases and J lost 1, with 22 bases in between. The V gene's germline CDR1 is MDHEN and CDR2 SYDVKM. The CDR3 extends over 18 amino acids. CDR3 amino acids: CASRGMVGGERSNQPQHF. The CDR3 DNA follows: TGTGCCAGCAGAGGGATGGTTGGGGGGGAGAGAAGCAATCAGCCCCAGCATTTT.

The rearrangement joins TRBV4-1 to TRBJ1-2, with 7 nucleotides matching TRBD1. Germline-derived CDR1 and CDR2 are MGHRA and YSYEKL. J lost 5 bases, V lost 7 bases, and 16 bases had no gene match. The CDR3 has 16 amino acids. CDR3 coding DNA: TGCGCCAGCACCCCAGTCGGGCAGGGGGTAGGGTATGGCTACACCTTC. Translated, it gives CASTPVGQGVGYGYTF.

The genes are TRBV27 and TRBJ2-3, with 7 bases identical to TRBD2. The junction had 6 bases not matched to a gene; V was cut back by 4 bases and J by 2 bases. The V gene's germline CDR1 is MNHEY and CDR2 SMNVEV (reference sequence). CDR3 size: 15 residues. CDR3 loop: CASSWGAGNTDTQYF. CDR3 bases: TGTGCCAGCAGTTGGGGAGCGGGGAACACAGATACGCAGTATTTT.

This clone has only one observation. The CDR3 loop is CASGLDRSRDQPQHF. The DNA for the CDR3 is TGTGCTAGTGGTTTAGACAGAAGCCGGGATCAGCCCCAGCATTTT. V gene TRBV12-5 combines with J gene TRBJ1-5; tentative D call: TRBD1 (5 bases). V lost 3 bases, J lost 5 bases, and 14 bases lay in between. This CDR3 is 15 amino acids long. Germline V CDR1 and CDR2: LGHNT, FRNRAP.

The chain has TRBV11-2 and TRBJ2-1, with 9 bases fitting TRBD2. CDR1 is SGHAT and CDR2 is FQNNGV in the germline V gene. The CDR3 is 13 residues long. The J segment lost 9 bases and the V segment lost 5 bases, leaving 5 bases of the junction unmatched. Here the CDR3 DNA reads TGTGCCAGCAGCATTAGCGGGAGTGGTGAGCAGTTCTTC. Its translation is CASSISGSGEQFF.